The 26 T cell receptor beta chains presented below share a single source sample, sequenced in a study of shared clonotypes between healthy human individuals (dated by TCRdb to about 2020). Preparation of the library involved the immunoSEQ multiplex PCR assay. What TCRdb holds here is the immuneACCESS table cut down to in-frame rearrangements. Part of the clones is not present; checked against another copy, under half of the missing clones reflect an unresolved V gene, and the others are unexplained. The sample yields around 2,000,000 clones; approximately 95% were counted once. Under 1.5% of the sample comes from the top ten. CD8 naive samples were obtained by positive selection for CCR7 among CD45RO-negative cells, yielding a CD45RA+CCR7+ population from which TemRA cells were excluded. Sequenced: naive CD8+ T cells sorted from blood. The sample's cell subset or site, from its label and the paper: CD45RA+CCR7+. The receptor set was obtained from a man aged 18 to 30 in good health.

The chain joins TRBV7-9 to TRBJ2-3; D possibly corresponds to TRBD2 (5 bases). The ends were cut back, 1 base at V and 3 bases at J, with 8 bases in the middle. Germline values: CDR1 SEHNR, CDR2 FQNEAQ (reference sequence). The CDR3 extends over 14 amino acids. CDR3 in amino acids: CASSLGEKTDTQYF. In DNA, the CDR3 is TGTGCCAGCAGCTTAGGGGAGAAGACAGATACGCAGTATTTT.

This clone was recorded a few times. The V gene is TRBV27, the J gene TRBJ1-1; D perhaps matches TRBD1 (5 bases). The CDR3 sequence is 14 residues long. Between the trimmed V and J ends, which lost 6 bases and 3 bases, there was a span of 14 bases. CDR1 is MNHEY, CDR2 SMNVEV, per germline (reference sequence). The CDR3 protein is CASRATVGDTEAFF. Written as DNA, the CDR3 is TGTGCCAGCAGGGCTACGGTGGGGGACACTGAAGCTTTCTTT.

CDR3 loop: CASSQRLGQGLETQYF. The CDR3 nucleotides are TGCGCCAGCAGCCAACGACTTGGACAGGGGCTAGAGACCCAGTACTTC. The rearrangement joins TRBV4-3 to TRBJ2-5, with 9 bases identical to TRBD1. After removal of 2 bases from V and 4 bases from J, the junction contained 8 bases not matched to a gene. This CDR3 comprises 16 residues. Germline CDR1 reads LGHNA; CDR2 reads YSLEER.

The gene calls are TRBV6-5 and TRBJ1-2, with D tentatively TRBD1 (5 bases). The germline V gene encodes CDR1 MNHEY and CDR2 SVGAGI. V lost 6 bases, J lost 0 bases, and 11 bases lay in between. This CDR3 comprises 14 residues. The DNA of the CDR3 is TGTGCCAGCAGCCTCGACAGTTCTAACTATGGCTACACCTTC. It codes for CASSLDSSNYGYTF.

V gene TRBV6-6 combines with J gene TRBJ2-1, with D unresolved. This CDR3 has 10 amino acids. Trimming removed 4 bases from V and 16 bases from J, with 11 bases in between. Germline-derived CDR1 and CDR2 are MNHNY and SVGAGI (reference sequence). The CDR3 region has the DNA TGTGCCAGCAGTTGGGTGAAAGGATTCTTC. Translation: CASSWVKGFF.

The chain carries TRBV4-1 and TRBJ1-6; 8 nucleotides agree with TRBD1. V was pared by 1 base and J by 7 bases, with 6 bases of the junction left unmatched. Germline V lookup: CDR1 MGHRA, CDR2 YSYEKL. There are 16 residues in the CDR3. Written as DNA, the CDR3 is TGCGCCAGCAGCCAAGTTCCAGGGGGCGGCAATTCACCCCTCCACTTT. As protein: CASSQVPGGGNSPLHF.

This chain's CDR3 is CAWSVVDSEQFF. Written as DNA, the CDR3 is TGTGCCTGGAGTGTAGTGGATTCTGAGCAGTTCTTC. The chain joins TRBV30 to TRBJ2-1; D remains ambiguous. Trimming took 0 bases from V and 9 from J, leaving 9 bases between them. CDR3 length: 12 amino acids. In germline, CDR1 is GTSNPN, CDR2 SVGIG (reference sequence).

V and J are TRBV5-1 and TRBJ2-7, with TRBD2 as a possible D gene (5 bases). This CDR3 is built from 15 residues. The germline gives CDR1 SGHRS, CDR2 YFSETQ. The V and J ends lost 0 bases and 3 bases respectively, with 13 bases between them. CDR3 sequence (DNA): TGCGCCAGCAGCTTGGTCGGGGATGGGAGCTACGAGCAGTACTTC. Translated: CASSLVGDGSYEQYF.

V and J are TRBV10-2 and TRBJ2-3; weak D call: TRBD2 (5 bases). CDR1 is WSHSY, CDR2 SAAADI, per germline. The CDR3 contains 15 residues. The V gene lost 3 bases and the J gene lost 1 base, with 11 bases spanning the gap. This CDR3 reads CASSDLGEGTDTQYF. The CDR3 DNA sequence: TGCGCCAGCAGTGATTTGGGAGAGGGCACAGATACGCAGTATTTT.

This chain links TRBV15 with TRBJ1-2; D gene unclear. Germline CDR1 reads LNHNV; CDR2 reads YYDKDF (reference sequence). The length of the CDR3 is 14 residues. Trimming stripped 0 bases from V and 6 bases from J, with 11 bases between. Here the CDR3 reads CATSRDNERHGYTF. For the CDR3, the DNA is TGTGCCACCAGCAGAGATAACGAACGTCATGGCTACACCTTC.

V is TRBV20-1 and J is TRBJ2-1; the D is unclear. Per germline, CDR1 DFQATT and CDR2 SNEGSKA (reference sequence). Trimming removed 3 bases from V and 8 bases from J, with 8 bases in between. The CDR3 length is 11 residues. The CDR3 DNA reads TGCAGTGCTAGGACTGGGGATGAGCAGTTCTTC. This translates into CSARTGDEQFF.

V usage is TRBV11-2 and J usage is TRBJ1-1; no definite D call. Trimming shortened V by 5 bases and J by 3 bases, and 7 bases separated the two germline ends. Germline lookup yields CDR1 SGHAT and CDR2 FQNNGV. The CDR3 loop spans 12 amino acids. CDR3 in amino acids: CASSIWYTEAFF. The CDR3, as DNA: TGTGCCAGCAGCATATGGTACACTGAAGCTTTCTTT.

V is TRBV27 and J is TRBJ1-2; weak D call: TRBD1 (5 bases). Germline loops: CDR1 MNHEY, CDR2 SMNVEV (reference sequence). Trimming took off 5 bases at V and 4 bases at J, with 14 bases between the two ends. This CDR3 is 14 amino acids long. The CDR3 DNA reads TGTGCCAGCAGTCCCGGGACGGCGGCCTATGGCTACACCTTC. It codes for CASSPGTAAYGYTF.

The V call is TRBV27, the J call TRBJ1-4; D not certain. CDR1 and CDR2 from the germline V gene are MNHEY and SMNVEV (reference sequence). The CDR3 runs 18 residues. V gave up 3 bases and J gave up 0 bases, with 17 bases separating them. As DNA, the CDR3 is TGTGCCAGCAGTTTCCGCCCCCTGAACAGAGCAACTAATGAAAAACTGTTTTTT. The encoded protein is CASSFRPLNRATNEKLFF.

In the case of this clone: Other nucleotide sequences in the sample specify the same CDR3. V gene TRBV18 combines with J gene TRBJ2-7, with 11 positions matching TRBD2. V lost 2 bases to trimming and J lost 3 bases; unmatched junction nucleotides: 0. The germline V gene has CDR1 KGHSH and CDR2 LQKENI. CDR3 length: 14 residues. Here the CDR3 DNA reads TGTGCCAGCTCACCAACTAGCGGGAGCTACGAGCAGTACTTC. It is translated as CASSPTSGSYEQYF.

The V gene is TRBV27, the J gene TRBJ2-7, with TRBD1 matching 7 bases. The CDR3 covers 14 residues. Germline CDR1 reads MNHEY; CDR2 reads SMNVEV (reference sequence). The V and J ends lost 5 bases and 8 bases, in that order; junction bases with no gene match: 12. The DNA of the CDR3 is TGTGCCAGCAGTGCCGGGACAGCTTTTAGGAAGCAGTACTTC. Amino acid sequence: CASSAGTAFRKQYF.

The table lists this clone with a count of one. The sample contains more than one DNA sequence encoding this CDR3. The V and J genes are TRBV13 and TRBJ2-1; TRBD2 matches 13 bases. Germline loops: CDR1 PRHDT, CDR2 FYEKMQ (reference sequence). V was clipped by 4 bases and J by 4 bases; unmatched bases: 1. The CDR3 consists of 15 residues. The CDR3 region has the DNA TGTGCCAGCAGCTCGGGACTAGCGGGGTACAATGAGCAGTTCTTC. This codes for CASSSGLAGYNEQFF.

The CDR3 protein is CASGQGDTQYF. The CDR3 DNA is TGTGCCAGCGGACAGGGCGATACGCAGTATTTT. The rearrangement joins TRBV6-5 to TRBJ2-3; TRBD1 matches 8 bases. CDR1 and CDR2 (germline): MNHEY, SVGAGI. Germline trimming cut 8 bases from V and 6 bases from J; bases unmatched to any gene: 1. This CDR3 is 11 amino acids long.

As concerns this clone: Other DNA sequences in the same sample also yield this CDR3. DNA of the CDR3: TGCGCCAGCAGCTTGGGGACAGACTCCTACGAGCAGTACTTC. It encodes CASSLGTDSYEQYF. V and J are TRBV5-1 and TRBJ2-7; the D gene is possibly TRBD1 (6 bases). V was shortened by 0 bases and J by 0 bases, with 7 bases between the two germline ends. CDR1 is SGHRS, CDR2 YFSETQ, per germline. The CDR3 runs to 14 residues. The complete variable domain, with remaining parts taken from reference TRBV5-1 and TRBJ2-7, reads KAGVTQTPRYLIKTRGQQVTLSCSPISGHRSVSWYQQTPGQGLQFLFEYFSETQRNKGNFPGRFSGRQFSNSRSEMNVSTLELGDSALYLCASSLGTDSYEQYFGPGTRLTVT.

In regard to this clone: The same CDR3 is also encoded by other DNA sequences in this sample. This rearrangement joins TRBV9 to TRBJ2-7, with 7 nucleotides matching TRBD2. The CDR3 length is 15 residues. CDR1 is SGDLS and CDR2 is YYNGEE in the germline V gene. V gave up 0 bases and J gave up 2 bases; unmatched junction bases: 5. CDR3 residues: CASSVGASGAYEQYF. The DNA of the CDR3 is TGTGCCAGCAGCGTAGGGGCTAGCGGAGCCTACGAGCAGTACTTC.

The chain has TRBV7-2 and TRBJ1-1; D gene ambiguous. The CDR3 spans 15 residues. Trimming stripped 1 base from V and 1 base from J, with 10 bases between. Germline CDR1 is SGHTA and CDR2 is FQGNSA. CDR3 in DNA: TGTGCCAGCAGCTTAGTGCGCGGATCGAACACTGAAGCTTTCTTT. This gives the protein CASSLVRGSNTEAFF.

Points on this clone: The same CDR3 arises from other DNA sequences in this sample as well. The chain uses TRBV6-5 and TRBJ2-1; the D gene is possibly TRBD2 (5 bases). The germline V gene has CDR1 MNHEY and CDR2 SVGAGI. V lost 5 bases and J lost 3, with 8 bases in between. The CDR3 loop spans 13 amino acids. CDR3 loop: CASSPGVYNEQFF. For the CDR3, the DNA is TGTGCCAGCAGTCCCGGGGTCTACAATGAGCAGTTCTTC.

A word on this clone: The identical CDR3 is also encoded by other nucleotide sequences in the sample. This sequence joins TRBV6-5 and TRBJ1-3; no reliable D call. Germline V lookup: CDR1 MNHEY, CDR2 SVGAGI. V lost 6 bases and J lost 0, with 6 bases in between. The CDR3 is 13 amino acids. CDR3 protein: CASSPTSGNTIYF. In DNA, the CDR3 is TGTGCCAGCAGCCCAACCTCTGGAAACACCATATATTTT.

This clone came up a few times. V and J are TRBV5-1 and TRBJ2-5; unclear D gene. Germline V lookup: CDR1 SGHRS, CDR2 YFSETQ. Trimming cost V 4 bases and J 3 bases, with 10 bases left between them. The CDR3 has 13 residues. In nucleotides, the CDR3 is TGCGCCAGCAGCCCCGTGCATGAAGAGACCCAGTACTTC. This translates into CASSPVHEETQYF.

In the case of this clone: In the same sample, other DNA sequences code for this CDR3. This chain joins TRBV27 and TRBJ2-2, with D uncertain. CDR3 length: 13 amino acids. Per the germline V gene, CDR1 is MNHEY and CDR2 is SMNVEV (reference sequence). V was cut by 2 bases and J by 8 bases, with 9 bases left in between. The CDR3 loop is CASSLAPTGELFF. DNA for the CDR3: TGTGCCAGCAGTTTAGCACCTACGGGGGAGCTGTTTTTT.

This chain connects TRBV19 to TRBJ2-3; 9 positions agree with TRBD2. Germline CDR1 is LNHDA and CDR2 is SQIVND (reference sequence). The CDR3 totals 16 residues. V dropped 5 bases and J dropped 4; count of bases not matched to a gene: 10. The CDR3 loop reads CASSEAGGRESDTQYF. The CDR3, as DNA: TGTGCCAGTAGTGAAGCGGGGGGCCGTGAATCAGATACGCAGTATTTT.